These 21 T cell receptor beta chains share one sample of origin, sequenced in a study of blood T cells in healthy people across ages. Alongside a J-beta primer mix, a sample-barcoded 5' primer served in a second PCR lasting roughly 6 to 11 cycles. TCRdb fed the 5' RACE reads into MiXCR, producing one record per CDR3 protein. The data hold over 1,500,000 distinct CDR3 sequences, with just under 50% observed a single time. Input material: blood. These TCRs come from a woman between 40 and 55 years old in good health.

The chain recombines TRBV7-8 with TRBJ2-7; 10 positions agree with TRBD2. The V gene's germline CDR1 is SGHVS and CDR2 FQNEAQ. The CDR3 sequence is 18 residues long. With 3 bases clipped from V and 3 bases from J, the junction kept 14 bases outside the gene matches. The CDR3 region has the DNA TGTGCCAGCAGCTTTAGTCTAGCGGGGGCCTCGGGGAACTACGAGCAGTACTTC. Translating it yields CASSFSLAGASGNYEQYF.

J is TRBJ2-5 and V is TRBV7-2; 9 positions match TRBD1. Germline V lookup: CDR1 SGHTA, CDR2 FQGNSA. The CDR3 is 14 residues long. The V and J ends lost 5 bases and 5 bases, in that order; junction bases with no gene match: 6. For the CDR3, the DNA is TGTACCAGCAGCCCCGGGACAGGGCTCGAGACCCAGTACTTC. It is translated as CTSSPGTGLETQYF. Drawing the rest from reference TRBV7-2 and TRBJ2-5, the complete variable domain is GAGVSQSPSNKVTEKGKDVELRCDPISGHTALYWYRQSLGQGLEFLIYFQGNSAPDKSGLPSDRFSAERTGGSVSTLTIQRTQQEDSAVYLCTSSPGTGLETQYFGPGTRLLVL.

This chain connects TRBV4-1 to TRBJ1-2; D gene unclear. With 0 bases removed from V and 7 bases from J, the gap between germline ends came to 12 bases. Germline CDR1 is MGHRA and CDR2 is YSYEKL. The CDR3 has 14 amino acids. DNA for the CDR3: TGCGCCAGCAGCCAAGATCCCCCAGCGAGTGGCTACACCTTC. As protein: CASSQDPPASGYTF.

The chain recombines TRBV12-3 or TRBV12-4 with TRBJ2-3; D not certain. This CDR3 spans 12 amino acids. V lost 4 bases to trimming and J lost 11 bases, with 13 bases between them. In DNA, the CDR3 is TGTGCCAGCAGTTCCGCTCCCGCGTGGCAGTATTTT. It codes for CASSSAPAWQYF.

The V and J genes are TRBV2 and TRBJ1-2, with a tentative D call TRBD1 (5 bases). Germline CDR1 reads SNHLY; CDR2 reads FYNNEI. The CDR3 is 13 amino acids. Trimming shortened V by 7 bases and J by 4 bases, and 13 bases separated the two germline ends. The CDR3 DNA sequence: TGTGCCAGCATCCGGGACGGATTCTATGGCTACACCTTC. The encoded protein is CASIRDGFYGYTF.

To note about this clonotype: This may stem from a read error, because a much larger clone lies one nucleotide away. The chain has TRBV29-1 and TRBJ2-1; 9 nucleotides match TRBD1. V dropped 5 bases and J dropped 13; count of bases not matched to a gene: 9. The CDR3 is made up of 12 amino acids. Germline V gene data show CDR1 as SQVTM and CDR2 as ANQGSEA. The CDR3, as DNA: TGCAGCGTTAACAGGGGGCAAGAGACCCAGTTCTTC. It is translated as CSVNRGQETQFF.

This sequence joins TRBV29-1 and TRBJ2-1; D call uncertain. Looked up from germline, CDR1 is SQVTM and CDR2 is ANQGSEA. The V and J ends lost 3 bases and 2 bases respectively, with 8 bases between them. CDR3 length: 13 residues. The CDR3 DNA sequence: TGCAGCGTTGAGAAGACAACCTACAATGAGCAGTTCTTC. It specifies CSVEKTTYNEQFF.

This clonotype was counted between two and nine times. This chain uses TRBV6-5 with TRBJ1-1; D is uncertain. Germline V CDR1 and CDR2: MNHEY, SVGAGI. Trimming left V 0 bases short and J 1 base short, with 12 bases between. This CDR3 has 16 amino acids. The CDR3 DNA sequence: TGTGCCAGCAGTTACTCGGTGAACATGGGGAACACTGAAGCTTTCTTT. Translated, it gives CASSYSVNMGNTEAFF.

This clonotype was seen more than once but under ten times. The genes are TRBV10-3 and TRBJ2-6; 10 nucleotides line up with TRBD1. In germline, CDR1 is ENHRY, CDR2 SYGVKD. Trimming took 6 bases from V and 0 from J; bases not matched to a gene: 5. The CDR3 is 17 residues long. The CDR3 spells CAISPGQGSSGANVLTF. The CDR3 nucleotides are TGTGCCATCAGCCCGGGACAGGGGAGCTCTGGGGCCAACGTCCTGACTTTC.

This clonotype was observed a few times. The J gene is TRBJ2-3, the V gene TRBV24-1; TRBD1 is a possible D gene (6 bases). CDR3 length: 12 residues. The V end was cut by 9 bases, the J end by 2 bases, with 8 bases between. In germline, CDR1 is KGHDR, CDR2 SFDVKD. The CDR3 DNA reads as TGTGCCACCGGACAGTTCACAGATACGCAGTATTTT. Protein: CATGQFTDTQYF.

This rearrangement joins TRBV20-1 to TRBJ1-6; 8 bases align to TRBD1. The germline gives CDR1 DFQATT, CDR2 SNEGSKA (reference sequence). The CDR3 covers 14 residues. Unmatched junction bases numbered 9, after V lost 6 bases and J lost 8 bases. Here the CDR3 reads CSAPPPQGDSPLHF. The CDR3 DNA reads as TGCAGTGCCCCTCCCCCACAGGGGGATTCACCCCTCCACTTT.

The chain combines TRBV29-1 with TRBJ1-5; 10 bases fit TRBD1. CDR1 and CDR2 (germline): SQVTM, ANQGSEA. Trimming removed 6 bases from V and 5 bases from J; junction bases left unmatched: 4. The CDR3 sequence is 13 residues long. The CDR3 region has the DNA TGCAGCGTCGGGACAGGGGTGCATCAGCCCCAGCATTTT. Protein sequence: CSVGTGVHQPQHF.

The chain links TRBV7-2 to TRBJ1-5; D not resolved. Germline-derived CDR1 and CDR2 are SGHTA and FQGNSA. The CDR3 consists of 13 residues. The V gene lost 5 bases and the J gene lost 6 bases, with 11 bases spanning the gap. Here the CDR3 reads CASSHSMGQPQHF. CDR3 nucleotides: TGTGCCAGCAGCCATTCAATGGGTCAGCCCCAGCATTTT.

The chain links TRBV6-5 to TRBJ1-4, with TRBD1 identical over 8 bases. The CDR3 sequence is 12 residues long. Germline V CDR1 and CDR2: MNHEY, SVGAGI. J lost 12 bases, V lost 6 bases, and 6 bases had no gene match. CDR3 in amino acids: CASRTPGQELFF. The CDR3 coding sequence is TGTGCCAGCAGAACCCCGGGACAGGAACTGTTTTTT.

There are a few counts of this clonotype. The V call is TRBV4-3, the J call TRBJ2-7; 8 bases map to TRBD1. V lost 4 bases, J lost 3 bases, and 8 bases stayed unmatched. The CDR3 runs 15 residues. Germline V CDR1 and CDR2: LGHNA, YSLEER. CDR3 sequence: CASSPTGAEIYEQYF. In nucleotides, the CDR3 is TGCGCCAGCAGCCCGACAGGGGCGGAAATCTACGAGCAGTACTTC.

This clonotype was observed a few times. The chain carries TRBV20-1 and TRBJ2-7, with TRBD1 matching 7 bases. The J segment lost 2 bases and the V segment lost 3 bases, leaving 10 bases of the junction unmatched. This CDR3 spans 15 amino acids. In germline, CDR1 is DFQATT, CDR2 SNEGSKA (reference sequence). The CDR3 spells CSASLPGQITYEQYF. The CDR3 DNA follows: TGCAGTGCTAGCCTCCCGGGACAGATAACCTACGAGCAGTACTTC.

This clonotype was picked up a small number of times. V is TRBV7-8 and J is TRBJ2-3, with TRBD2 matching 12 bases. Trimming removed 5 bases from V and 5 bases from J; junction bases left unmatched: 5. Germline V gene sequence: CDR1 SGHVS, CDR2 FQNEAQ. The CDR3 has 15 amino acids. Here the CDR3 reads CASSPMTSGGDTQYF. CDR3 bases: TGTGCCAGCAGCCCCATGACTAGCGGGGGAGATACGCAGTATTTT.

As DNA, the CDR3 is TGTGCCAGCAGCCCCCGCGGCGGGAGCGTTAATGAGCAGTTCTTC. Translating it yields CASSPRGGSVNEQFF. This sequence joins TRBV7-2 and TRBJ2-1, with 7 bases lining up with TRBD2. Germline V gene data show CDR1 as SGHTA and CDR2 as FQGNSA. The CDR3 extends over 15 amino acids. V gave up 5 bases and J gave up 7 bases; unmatched junction bases: 11. Complete variable domain (other parts from reference TRBV7-2 and TRBJ2-1): GAGVSQSPSNKVTEKGKDVELRCDPISGHTALYWYRQSLGQGLEFLIYFQGNSAPDKSGLPSDRFSAERTGGSVSTLTIQRTQQEDSAVYLCASSPRGGSVNEQFFGPGTRLTVL.

This clonotype was seen a single time. This chain links TRBV4-2 with TRBJ2-5; 10 bases are a match to TRBD1. The CDR3 has 16 residues. V dropped 0 bases and J dropped 11; count of bases not matched to a gene: 12. Germline assignment: CDR1 LGHNA and CDR2 YNFKEQ. The CDR3 DNA follows: TGTGCCAGCAGCCAAGAAGGGACAGGGGCCTACAATGAGCAGTACTTC. Protein sequence: CASSQEGTGAYNEQYF.

The chain couples TRBV3-1 to TRBJ2-1; D is uncertain. The CDR3 runs 12 residues. The germline gives CDR1 LGHDT, CDR2 YNNKEL (reference sequence). Trimming removed 1 base from V and 12 bases from J, with 10 bases in between. The CDR3 is CASSQGNGRQFF. In DNA, the CDR3 is TGTGCCAGCAGCCAAGGTAACGGAAGGCAGTTCTTC.

The V and J genes are TRBV18 and TRBJ1-2; D gene unclear. The V end was cut by 3 bases, the J end by 2 bases, with 7 bases between. This CDR3 region has 13 residues. The germline gives CDR1 KGHSH, CDR2 LQKENI. The CDR3 DNA reads TGTGCCAGCTCACCGGGATACAACTATGGCTACACCTTC. Translation gives CASSPGYNYGYTF.